This TCR beta chain originates from a study of long-term antiretroviral therapy in people with HIV. About the research overall: About a decade before 2015, the earliest samples were taken when ART was typically delayed.

The length of the CDR3 is 15 residues. Trimming at V came to 4 bases and at J to 8 bases, leaving 11 bases not matched to a gene. CDR1 SGHRS and CDR2 YFSETQ come from the germline V gene. Every donor had one or more pre-ART and two or more post-ART PBMC samples. Every participant with HIV received treatment in the United States. The assay, immunoSEQ v3.0, was run at survey level. TCRdb's copy holds only in-frame clones and misses some; the assay was immunoSEQ multiplex PCR. Counted here are more than 35,000 clones, around 85% occurring once; the ten biggest clones make up roughly 5%. J is TRBJ2-1 and V is TRBV5-1; 8 bases are shared with TRBD2. This clonotype was obtained from a man aged 18 to 30 with HIV. This material consisted of unsorted PBMCs, taken 1.5 years after starting antiretroviral therapy. The DNA of the CDR3 is TGCGCCAGCAGCGTCAGCGGGAGCCGTAAGGATGAGCAGTTCTTC. Residues: CASSVSGSRKDEQFF.